This TCR beta chain came from a study of T cell changes during pregnancy in multiple sclerosis. Per germline, CDR1 SQVTM and CDR2 ANQGSEA. With V trimmed by 5 bases and J by 5 bases, 12 bases remained unmatched. The CDR3 is made up of 15 amino acids. Only in-frame clones appear in the TCRdb table, and some are missing; sequencing was by immunoSEQ multiplex PCR. In the table there are around 73,000 clones, roughly 92% of which are singletons. The genes are TRBV29-1 and TRBJ2-5; TRBD1 matches at 9 bases. The sample in question was peripheral blood, obtained in the third trimester of pregnancy. The clonotype comes from a female donor in good health, enrolled as a control in a pregnancy study. The CDR3 region is CSVLRPGQGMETQYF. The CDR3 DNA is TGCAGCGTTCTTCGACCGGGACAGGGCATGGAGACCCAGTACTTC.